This T cell receptor beta chain was identified in a study of metastatic and nonmetastatic thyroid tumors (dated by TCRdb to 2018 to 2021). At the level of the whole study: Repertoires were compared across peripheral blood and tumor or nodule tissue samples from malignant and benign thyroid patients. General findings and caveats noted by the study authors: TCR beta diversity was reported as significantly higher in malignant tumors than in benign nodules, in both blood and tumor samples.

To prepare the library, PCR was applied. The instrument given in TCRdb is Illumina HiSeq 4000. High-throughput sequencing was used to profile the TCR beta-chain CDR3 region of each patient. As for the original processing: Drawing on CDR3 differences between clinicopathological groups, the researchers built a classifier meant to tell apart patients with distant-metastatic papillary thyroid cancer. To measure repertoire diversity the researchers used the Shannon index, while the Morisita-Horn index served to gauge how similar the tumor and blood repertoires were. TCRdb passed the public sequencing reads through fastp at Q25 and MiXCR, retaining productive beta sequences. The V and J calls shown here were made by TCRdb, not taken from the authors' results. Across this sample there are 15,000 to 20,000 clones, with 25% to 30% seen only once. The top ten constitute around an eighth of the sample. A remark on this clone: There is no known antigen for this receptor. Per-nucleotide qualities are absent, and no much larger clonotype sits a single base away.

No patient had received any treatment before thyroid surgery. Using T-cell receptor beta sequencing, the researchers looked back retrospectively at clinical samples from patients, gathered between about 2012 and 2018. CDR1 is given as SGHAT and CDR2 as FQNNGV, both from the germline V gene. V loses 1 base of germline sequence and J loses 3 bases, and the interval between the two ends is 10 bases. The CDR3, from cysteine to phenylalanine, totals 15 residues. The read is trimmed to its CDR3 DNA, 45 bases read in frame from base 1. Sequences were obtained from tumor tissue. The sequence is built from TRBV11-2 and TRBJ2-1, and possibly TRBD1, on 6 matching bases. This TCR was sampled from a male donor with papillary thyroid cancer or a benign thyroid nodule (not recorded which). Some clones in this sample may be carry-over from other donors' samples. The base sequence is TGTGCCAGCAGCTTAGGGGGACAAATCTACAATGAGCAGTTCTTC. Its product reads: CASSLGGQIYNEQFF.